This T cell receptor (beta chain) was sequenced during a study of blood T cell repertoires in COVID-19. This table comes from immunoSEQ multiplex PCR, and its TCRdb copy is limited to in-frame clones, with some not included. Of about 300,000 clones in the sample, approximately 89% are singletons; the top ten hold 1.5% to 2%. Unmatched junction bases numbered 7, after V lost 5 bases and J lost 5 bases. Germline lookup yields CDR1 LGHNA and CDR2 YNFKEQ. The CDR3 spans 15 residues. This receptor was identified in a woman aged 30 to 39 with COVID-19, enrolled during active disease. This sequence joins TRBV4-2 and TRBJ1-4; 8 nucleotides match TRBD1. The sequenced sample consisted of peripheral blood. Here the CDR3 reads CASSYYRGKNEKLFF. DNA of the CDR3: TGTGCCAGCAGCTATTACAGGGGGAAGAATGAAAAACTGTTTTTT.